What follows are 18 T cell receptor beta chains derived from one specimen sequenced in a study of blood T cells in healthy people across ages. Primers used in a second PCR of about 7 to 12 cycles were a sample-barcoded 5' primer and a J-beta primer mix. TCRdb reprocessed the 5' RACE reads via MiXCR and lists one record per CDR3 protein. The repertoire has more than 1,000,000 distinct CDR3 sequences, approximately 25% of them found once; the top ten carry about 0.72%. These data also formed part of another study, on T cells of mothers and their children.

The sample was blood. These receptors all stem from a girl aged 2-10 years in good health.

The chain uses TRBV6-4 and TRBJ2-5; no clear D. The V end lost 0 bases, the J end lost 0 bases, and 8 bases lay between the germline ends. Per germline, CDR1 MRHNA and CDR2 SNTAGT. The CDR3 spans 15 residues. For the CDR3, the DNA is TGTGCCAGCAGTGACTCATTGCGGAACCAAGAGACCCAGTACTTC. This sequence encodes CASSDSLRNQETQYF.

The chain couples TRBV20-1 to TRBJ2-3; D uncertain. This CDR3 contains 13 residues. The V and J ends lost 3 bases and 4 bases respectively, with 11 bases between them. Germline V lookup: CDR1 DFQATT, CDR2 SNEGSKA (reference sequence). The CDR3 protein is CSARASPSDTQYF. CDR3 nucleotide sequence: TGCAGTGCTAGGGCTTCTCCTTCAGATACGCAGTATTTT.

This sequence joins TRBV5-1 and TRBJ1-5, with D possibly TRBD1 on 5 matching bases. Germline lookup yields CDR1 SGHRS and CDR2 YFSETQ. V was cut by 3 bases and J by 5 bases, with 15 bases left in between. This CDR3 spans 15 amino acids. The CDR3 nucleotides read TGCGCCAGCAGCTCGGGACCGGGGGACCATCAGCCCCAGCATTTT. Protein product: CASSSGPGDHQPQHF.

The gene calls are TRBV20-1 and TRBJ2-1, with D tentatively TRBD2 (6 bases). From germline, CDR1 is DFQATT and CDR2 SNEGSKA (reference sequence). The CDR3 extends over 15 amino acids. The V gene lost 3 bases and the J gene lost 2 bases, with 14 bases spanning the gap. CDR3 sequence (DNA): TGCAGTGCTAGGCTGAGCGGGCGAACCTACAATGAGCAGTTCTTC. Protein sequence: CSARLSGRTYNEQFF.

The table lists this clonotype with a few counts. The CDR3 region has the DNA TGTGCCACCAGCAGAGATGGGAGAGAGAGGTATCCACGGGTCTTCTTT. The encoded protein is CATSRDGRERYPRVFF. This chain links TRBV15 with TRBJ1-1, with D unclear. Germline-derived CDR1 and CDR2 are LNHNV and YYDKDF (reference sequence). V gave up 0 bases and J gave up 14 bases, with 25 bases separating them. The CDR3 has 16 residues.

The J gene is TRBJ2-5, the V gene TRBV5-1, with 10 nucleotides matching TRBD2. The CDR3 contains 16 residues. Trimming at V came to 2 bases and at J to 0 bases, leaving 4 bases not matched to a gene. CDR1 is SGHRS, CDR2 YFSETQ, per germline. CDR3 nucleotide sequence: TGCGCCAGCAGCTTACTAGCGGGGATGAACCAAGAGACCCAGTACTTC. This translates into CASSLLAGMNQETQYF.

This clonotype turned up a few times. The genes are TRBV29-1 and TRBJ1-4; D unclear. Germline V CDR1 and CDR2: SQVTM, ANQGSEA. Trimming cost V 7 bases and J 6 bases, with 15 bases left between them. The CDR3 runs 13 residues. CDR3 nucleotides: TGCAGCGGGTCCCTCGGCCTGGATGAAAAACTGTTTTTT. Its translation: CSGSLGLDEKLFF.

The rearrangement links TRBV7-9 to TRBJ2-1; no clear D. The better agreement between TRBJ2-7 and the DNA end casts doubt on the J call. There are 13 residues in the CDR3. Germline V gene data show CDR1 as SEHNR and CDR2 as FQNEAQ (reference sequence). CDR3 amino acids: CASSLPADYEQYF. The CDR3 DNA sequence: TGTGCCAGCAGCTTACCGGCGGACTACGAGCAGTACTTC.

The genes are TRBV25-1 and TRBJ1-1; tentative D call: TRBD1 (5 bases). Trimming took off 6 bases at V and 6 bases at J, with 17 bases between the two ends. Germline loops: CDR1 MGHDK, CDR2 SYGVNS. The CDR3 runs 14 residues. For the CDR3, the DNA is TGTGCCAGCAGCCTAACCAAAAAGACAGCTGAAGCTTTCTTT. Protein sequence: CASSLTKKTAEAFF.

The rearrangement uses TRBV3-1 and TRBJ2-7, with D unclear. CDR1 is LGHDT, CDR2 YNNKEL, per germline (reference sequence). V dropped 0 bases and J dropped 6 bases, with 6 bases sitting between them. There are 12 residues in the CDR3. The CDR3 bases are TGTGCCAGCAGCCAAGAGTCGGGCGAGCAGTACTTC. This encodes CASSQESGEQYF.

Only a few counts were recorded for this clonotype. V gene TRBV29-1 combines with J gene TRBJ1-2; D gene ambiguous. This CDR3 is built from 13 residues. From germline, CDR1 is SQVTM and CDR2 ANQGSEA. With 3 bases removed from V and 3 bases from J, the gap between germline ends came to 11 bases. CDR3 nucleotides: TGCAGCGTTGACCCTCGTCCTGACTATGGCTACACCTTC. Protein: CSVDPRPDYGYTF.

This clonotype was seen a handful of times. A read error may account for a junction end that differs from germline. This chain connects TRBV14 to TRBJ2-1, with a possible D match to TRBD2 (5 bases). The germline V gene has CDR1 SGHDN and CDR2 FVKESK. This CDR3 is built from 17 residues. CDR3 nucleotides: TGTGCCTGCAGCCAAAGGTATATAGGAGGCTCCTACAATGAGCAGTTCTTC. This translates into CACSQRYIGGSYNEQFF.

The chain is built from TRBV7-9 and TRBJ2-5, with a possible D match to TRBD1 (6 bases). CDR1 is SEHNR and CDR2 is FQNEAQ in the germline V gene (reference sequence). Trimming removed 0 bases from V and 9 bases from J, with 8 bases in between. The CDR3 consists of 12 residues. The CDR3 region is CASSLAGAPQYF. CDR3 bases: TGTGCCAGCAGCTTAGCGGGGGCGCCCCAGTACTTC.

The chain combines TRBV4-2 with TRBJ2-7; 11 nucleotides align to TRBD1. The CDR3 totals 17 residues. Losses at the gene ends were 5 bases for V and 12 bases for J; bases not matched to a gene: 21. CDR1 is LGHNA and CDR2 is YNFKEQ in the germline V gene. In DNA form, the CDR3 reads TGTGCCAGCAGCGCCAGCGCGCTAAGCTGGGACAGGGGGTTGCTGTACTTC. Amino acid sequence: CASSASALSWDRGLLYF.

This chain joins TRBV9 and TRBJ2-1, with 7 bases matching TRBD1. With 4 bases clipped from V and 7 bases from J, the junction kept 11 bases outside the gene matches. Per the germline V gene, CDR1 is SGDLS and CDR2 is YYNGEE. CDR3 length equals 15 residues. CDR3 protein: CASSPRGPVGNEQFF. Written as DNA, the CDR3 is TGTGCCAGCAGCCCGAGGGGGCCCGTAGGGAATGAGCAGTTCTTC.

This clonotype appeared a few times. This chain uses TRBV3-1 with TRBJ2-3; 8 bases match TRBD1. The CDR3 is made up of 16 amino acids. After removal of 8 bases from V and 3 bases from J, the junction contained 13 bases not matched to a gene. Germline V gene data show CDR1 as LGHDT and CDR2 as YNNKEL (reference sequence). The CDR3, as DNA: TGTGCCAGCGATGGGACAGGCCGTGGAGTAACAGATACGCAGTATTTT. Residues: CASDGTGRGVTDTQYF.

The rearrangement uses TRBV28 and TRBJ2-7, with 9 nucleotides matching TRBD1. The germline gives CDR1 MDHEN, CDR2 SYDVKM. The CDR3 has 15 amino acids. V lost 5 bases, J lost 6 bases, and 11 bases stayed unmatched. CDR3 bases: TGTGCCAGCAGTACCACTTTGGACAGGGGTTTCGAGCAGTACTTC. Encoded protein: CASSTTLDRGFEQYF.

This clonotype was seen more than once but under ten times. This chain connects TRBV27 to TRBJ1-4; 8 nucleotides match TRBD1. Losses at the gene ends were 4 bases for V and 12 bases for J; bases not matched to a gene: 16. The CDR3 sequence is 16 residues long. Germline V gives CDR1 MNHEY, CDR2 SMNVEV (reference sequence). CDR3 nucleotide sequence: TGTGCCAGCAGTTCAGACAGGGGAAAGGTTAAAGAAGAACTGTTTTTT. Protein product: CASSSDRGKVKEELFF.